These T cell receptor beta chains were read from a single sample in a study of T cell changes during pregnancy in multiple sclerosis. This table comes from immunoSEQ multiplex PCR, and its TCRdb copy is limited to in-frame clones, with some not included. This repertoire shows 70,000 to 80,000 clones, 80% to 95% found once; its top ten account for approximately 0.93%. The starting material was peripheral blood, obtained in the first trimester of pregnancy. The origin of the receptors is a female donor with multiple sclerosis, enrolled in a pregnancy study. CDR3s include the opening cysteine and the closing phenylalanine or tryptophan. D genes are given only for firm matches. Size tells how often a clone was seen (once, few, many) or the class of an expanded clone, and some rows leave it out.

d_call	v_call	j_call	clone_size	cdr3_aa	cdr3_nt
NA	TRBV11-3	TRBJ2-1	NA	CASSLDPTPSACYNEQFF	TGTGCCAGCAGCTTAGATCCGACGCCTAGCGCGTGCTACAATGAGCAGTTCTTC
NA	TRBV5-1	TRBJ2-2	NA	CTIRILGQGYRTGELFF	TGCACGATACGGATATTGGGGCAGGGGTATAGGACCGGGGAGCTGTTTTTT
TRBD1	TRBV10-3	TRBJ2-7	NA	CAISERGQTSYEQYF	TGTGCCATCAGTGAGAGGGGACAGACCTCCTACGAGCAGTACTTC
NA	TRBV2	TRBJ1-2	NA	CASSEEEGYGYTF	TGTGCCAGCAGTGAAGAAGAGGGCTATGGCTACACCTTC
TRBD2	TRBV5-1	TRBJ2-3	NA	CASSLGGLAGGGTDTQYF	TGCGCCAGCAGCTTGGGGGGTCTAGCGGGAGGCGGAACAGATACGCAGTATTTT
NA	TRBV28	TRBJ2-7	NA	CASSSLIQGGYSYEQYF	TGTGCCAGCAGCTCGCTTATCCAGGGCGGTTATTCCTACGAGCAGTACTTC
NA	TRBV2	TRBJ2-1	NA	CASSKDIQNEQFF	TGTGCCAGCAGTAAGGACATACAAAATGAGCAGTTCTTC
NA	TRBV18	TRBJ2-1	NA	CASSRVGGRGNEQFF	TGTGCCAGCTCACGGGTCGGAGGTCGGGGCAATGAGCAGTTCTTC
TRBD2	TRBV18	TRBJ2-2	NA	CASSPRLAGASTGELFF	TGTGCCAGCTCACCGCGTCTAGCGGGAGCCAGCACCGGGGAGCTGTTTTTT
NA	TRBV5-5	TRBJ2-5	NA	CASSSYWTDGQETQYF	TGTGCCAGCAGCTCTTACTGGACAGACGGGCAAGAGACCCAGTACTTC
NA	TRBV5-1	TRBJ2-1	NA	CASSLDRGIYEQFF	TGCGCCAGCAGCTTGGATAGAGGGATCTATGAGCAGTTCTTC
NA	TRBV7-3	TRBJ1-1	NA	CASSLTKAVNTEAFF	TGTGCCAGCAGCTTAACCAAAGCCGTGAACACTGAAGCTTTCTTT
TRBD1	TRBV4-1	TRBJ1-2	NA	CVSSPGQSLYGYTF	TGCGTCAGCAGCCCGGGACAGTCTCTCTATGGCTACACCTTC
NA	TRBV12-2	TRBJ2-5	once	CASRLKHCRTGIGETQYF	TGTGCAAGTCGCTTAAAACATTGTCGGACAGGTATCGGTGAGACCCAGTACTTC
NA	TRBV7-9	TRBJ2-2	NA	CAIQLNNQGHGELFF	TGTGCCATCCAATTAAACAATCAGGGACACGGGGAGCTGTTTTTT
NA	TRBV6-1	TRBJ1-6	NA	CASSENPGDNSPLHF	TGTGCCAGCAGTGAAAACCCAGGGGATAATTCACCCCTCCACTTT